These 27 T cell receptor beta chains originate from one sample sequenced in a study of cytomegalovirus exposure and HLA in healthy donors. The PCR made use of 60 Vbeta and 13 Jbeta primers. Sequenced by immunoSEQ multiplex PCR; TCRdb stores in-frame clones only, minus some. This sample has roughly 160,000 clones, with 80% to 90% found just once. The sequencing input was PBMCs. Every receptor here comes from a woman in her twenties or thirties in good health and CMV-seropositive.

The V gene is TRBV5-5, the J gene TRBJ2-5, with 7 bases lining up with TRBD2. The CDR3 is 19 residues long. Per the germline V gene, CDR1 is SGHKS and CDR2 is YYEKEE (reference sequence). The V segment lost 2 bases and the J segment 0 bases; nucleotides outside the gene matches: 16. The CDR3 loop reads CASSFVEKLADLYQETQYF. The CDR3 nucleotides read TGTGCCAGCAGCTTTGTTGAGAAGCTAGCGGATCTGTACCAAGAGACCCAGTACTTC.

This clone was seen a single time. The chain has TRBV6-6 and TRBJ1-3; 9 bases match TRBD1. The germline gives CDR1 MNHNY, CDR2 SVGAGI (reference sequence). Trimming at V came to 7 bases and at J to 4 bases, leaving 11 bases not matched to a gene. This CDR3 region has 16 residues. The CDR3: CASTGGGQGNGNTIYF. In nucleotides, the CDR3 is TGTGCCAGCACCGGGGGGGGACAGGGTAACGGAAACACCATATATTTT.

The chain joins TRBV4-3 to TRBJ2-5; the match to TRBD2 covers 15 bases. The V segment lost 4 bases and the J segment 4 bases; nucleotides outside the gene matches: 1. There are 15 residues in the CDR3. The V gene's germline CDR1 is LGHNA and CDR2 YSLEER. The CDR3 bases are TGCGCCAGCAGCCCGGGACTAGCGGGGGGAGAGACCCAGTACTTC. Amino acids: CASSPGLAGGETQYF.

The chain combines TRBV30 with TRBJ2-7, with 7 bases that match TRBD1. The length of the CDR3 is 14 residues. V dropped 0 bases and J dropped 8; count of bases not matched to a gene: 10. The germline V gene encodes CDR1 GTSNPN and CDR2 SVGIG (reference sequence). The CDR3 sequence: CAWSVQGPRLKQYF. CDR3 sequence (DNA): TGTGCCTGGAGTGTACAGGGGCCTAGACTAAAGCAGTACTTC.

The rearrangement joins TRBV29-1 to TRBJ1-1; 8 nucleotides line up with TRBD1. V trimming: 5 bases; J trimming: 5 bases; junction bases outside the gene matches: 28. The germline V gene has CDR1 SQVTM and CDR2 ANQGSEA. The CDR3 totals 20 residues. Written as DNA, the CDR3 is TGCAGCGTTACCCCGGATGCGAGAAGGGACAGGAGTGAGGGTTGGACTGAAGCTTTCTTT. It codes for CSVTPDARRDRSEGWTEAFF.

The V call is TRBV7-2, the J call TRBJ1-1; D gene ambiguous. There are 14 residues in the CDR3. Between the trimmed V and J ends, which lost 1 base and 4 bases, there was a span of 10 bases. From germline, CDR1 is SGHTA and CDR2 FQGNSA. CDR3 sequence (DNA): TGTGCCAGCAGCTTAGAGGCGGGATCCACTGAAGCTTTCTTT. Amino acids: CASSLEAGSTEAFF.

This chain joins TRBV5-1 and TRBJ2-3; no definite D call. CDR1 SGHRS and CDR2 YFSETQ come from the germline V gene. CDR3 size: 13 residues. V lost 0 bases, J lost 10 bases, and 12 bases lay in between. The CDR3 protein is CASSLEREQAQYF. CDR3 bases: TGCGCCAGCAGCTTGGAAAGAGAGCAGGCGCAGTATTTT.

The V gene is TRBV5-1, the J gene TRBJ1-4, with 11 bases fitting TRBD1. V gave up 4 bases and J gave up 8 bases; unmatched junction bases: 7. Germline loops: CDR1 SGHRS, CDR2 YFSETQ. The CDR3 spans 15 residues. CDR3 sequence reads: CASSAGTGGEEKLFF. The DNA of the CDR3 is TGCGCCAGCAGCGCAGGGACAGGGGGTGAGGAAAAACTGTTTTTT.

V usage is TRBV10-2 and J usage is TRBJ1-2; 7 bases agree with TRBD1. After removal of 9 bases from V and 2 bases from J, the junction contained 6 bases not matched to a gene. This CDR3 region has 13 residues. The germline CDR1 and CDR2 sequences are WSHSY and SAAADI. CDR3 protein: CASKKDRNYGYTF. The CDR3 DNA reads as TGCGCCAGTAAGAAGGACAGGAACTATGGCTACACCTTC.

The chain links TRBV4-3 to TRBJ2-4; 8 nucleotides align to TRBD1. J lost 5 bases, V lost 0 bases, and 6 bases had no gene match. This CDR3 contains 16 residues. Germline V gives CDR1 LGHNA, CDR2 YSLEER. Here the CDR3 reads CASSQDLPGQENIQYF. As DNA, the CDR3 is TGCGCCAGCAGCCAAGATCTTCCGGGACAGGAAAACATTCAGTACTTC.

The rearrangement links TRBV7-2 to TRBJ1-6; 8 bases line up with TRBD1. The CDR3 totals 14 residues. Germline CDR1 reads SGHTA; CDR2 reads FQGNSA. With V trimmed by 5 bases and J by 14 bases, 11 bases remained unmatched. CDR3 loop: CASSKDRVNSALHF. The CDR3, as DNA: TGTGCCAGCAGCAAGGACAGGGTAAATTCGGCCCTCCACTTT.

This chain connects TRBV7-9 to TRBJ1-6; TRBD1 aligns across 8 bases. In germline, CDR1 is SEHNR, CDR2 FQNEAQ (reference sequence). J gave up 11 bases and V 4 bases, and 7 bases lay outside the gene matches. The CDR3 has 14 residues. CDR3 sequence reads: CASSSDRAAAPLHF. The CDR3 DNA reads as TGTGCCAGCAGCTCGGACAGGGCGGCGGCACCCCTCCACTTT.

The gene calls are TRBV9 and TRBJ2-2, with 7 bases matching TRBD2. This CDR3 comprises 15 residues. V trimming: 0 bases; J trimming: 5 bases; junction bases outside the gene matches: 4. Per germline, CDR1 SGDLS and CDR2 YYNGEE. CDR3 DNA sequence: TGTGCCAGCAGCGTAGGCCTAGCGGTTACCGGGGAGCTGTTTTTT. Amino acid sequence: CASSVGLAVTGELFF.

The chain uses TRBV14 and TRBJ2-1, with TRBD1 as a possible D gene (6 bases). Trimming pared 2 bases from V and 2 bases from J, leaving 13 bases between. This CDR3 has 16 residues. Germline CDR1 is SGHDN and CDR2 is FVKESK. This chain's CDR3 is CASSQSGDPAYNEQFF. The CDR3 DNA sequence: TGTGCCAGCAGCCAATCAGGGGACCCTGCCTACAATGAGCAGTTCTTC. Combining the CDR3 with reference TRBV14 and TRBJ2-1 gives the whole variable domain EAGVTQFPSHSVIEKGQTVTLRCDPISGHDNLYWYRRVMGKEIKFLLHFVKESKQDESGMPNNRFLAERTGGTYSTLKVQPAELEDSGVYFCASSQSGDPAYNEQFFGPGTRLTVL.

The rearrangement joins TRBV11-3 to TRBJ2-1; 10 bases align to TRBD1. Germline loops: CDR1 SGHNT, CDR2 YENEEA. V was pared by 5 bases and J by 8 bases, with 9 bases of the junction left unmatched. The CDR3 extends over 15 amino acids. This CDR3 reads CASSLGTGAGDEQFF. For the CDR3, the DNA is TGTGCCAGCAGCCTCGGGACAGGGGCCGGCGATGAGCAGTTCTTC.

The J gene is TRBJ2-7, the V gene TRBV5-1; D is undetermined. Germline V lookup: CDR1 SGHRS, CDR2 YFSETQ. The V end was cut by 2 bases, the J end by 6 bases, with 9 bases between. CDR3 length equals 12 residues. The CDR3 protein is CASSFNRFEQYF. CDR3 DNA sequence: TGCGCCAGCAGCTTTAACAGATTCGAGCAGTACTTC.

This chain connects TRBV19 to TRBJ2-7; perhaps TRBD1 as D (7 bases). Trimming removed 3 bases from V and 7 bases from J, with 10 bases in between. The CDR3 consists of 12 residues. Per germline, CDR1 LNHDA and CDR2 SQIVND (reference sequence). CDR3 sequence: CASSIRGDEQYF. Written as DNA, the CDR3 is TGTGCCAGTAGTATCAGGGGGGATGAGCAGTACTTC.

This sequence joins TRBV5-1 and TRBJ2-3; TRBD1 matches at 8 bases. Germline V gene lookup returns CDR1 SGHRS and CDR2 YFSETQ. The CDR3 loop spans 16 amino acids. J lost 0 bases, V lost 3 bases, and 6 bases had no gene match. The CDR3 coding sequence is TGCGCCAGCAGCTACGGGGACAGGACTAGCACAGATACGCAGTATTTT. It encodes CASSYGDRTSTDTQYF.

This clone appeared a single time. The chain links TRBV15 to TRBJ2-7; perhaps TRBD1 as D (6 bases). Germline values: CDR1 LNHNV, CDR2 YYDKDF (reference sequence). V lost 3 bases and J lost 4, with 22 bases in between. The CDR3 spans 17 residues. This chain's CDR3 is CATSSTTGTRDPYEQYF. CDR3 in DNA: TGTGCCACCAGCAGCACTACCGGGACAAGGGACCCGTACGAGCAGTACTTC.

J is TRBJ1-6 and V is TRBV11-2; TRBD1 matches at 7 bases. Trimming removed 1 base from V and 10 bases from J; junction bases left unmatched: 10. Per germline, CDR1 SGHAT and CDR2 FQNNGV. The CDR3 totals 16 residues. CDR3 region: CASSLVGQEKRSPLHF. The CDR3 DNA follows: TGTGCCAGCAGCTTAGTCGGACAGGAAAAAAGGTCACCCCTCCACTTT.

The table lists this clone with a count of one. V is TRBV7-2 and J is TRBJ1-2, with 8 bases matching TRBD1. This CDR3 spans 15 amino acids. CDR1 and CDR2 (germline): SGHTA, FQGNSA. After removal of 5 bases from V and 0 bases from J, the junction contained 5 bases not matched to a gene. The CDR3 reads CASSLDRGSNYGYTF. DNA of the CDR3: TGTGCCAGCAGCCTAGACAGGGGATCTAACTATGGCTACACCTTC.

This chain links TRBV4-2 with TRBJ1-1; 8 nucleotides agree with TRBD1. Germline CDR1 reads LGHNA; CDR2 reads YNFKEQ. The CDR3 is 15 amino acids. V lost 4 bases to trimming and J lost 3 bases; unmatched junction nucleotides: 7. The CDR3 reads CASSPLTGVDTEAFF. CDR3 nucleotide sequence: TGTGCCAGCAGCCCTTTGACAGGGGTAGACACTGAAGCTTTCTTT.

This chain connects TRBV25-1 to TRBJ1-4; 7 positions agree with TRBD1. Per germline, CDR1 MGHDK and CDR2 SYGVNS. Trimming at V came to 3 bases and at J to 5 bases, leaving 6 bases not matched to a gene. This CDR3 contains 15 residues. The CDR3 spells CASSDPGQINEKLFF. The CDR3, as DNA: TGTGCCAGCAGTGACCCGGGACAGATAAATGAAAAACTGTTTTTT.

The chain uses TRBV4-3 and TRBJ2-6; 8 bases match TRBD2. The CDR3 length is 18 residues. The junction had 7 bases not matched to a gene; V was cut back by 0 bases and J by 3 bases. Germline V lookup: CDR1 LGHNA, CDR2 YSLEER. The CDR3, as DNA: TGCGCCAGCAGCCAAGATACAGCGGGGGTCTATGGGGCCAACGTCCTGACTTTC. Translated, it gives CASSQDTAGVYGANVLTF.

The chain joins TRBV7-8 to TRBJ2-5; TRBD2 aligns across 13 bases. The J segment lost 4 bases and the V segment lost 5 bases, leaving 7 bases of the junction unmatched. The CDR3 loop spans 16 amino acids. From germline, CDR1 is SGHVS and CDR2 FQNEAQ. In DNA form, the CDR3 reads TGTGCCAGCAGCGCGAGTCGACTAGCGGGGGGAGAGACCCAGTACTTC. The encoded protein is CASSASRLAGGETQYF.

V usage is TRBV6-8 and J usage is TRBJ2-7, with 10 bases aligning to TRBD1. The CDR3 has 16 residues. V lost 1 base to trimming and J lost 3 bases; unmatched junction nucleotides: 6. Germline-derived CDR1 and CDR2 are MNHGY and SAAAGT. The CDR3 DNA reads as TGTGCCAGCAGTTACTGCCCCCGGGACAGGGGCTACGAGCAGTACTTC. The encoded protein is CASSYCPRDRGYEQYF.

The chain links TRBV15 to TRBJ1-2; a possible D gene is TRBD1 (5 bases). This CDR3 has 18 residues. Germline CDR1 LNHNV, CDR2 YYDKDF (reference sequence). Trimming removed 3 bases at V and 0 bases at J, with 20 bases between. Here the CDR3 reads CATSSSGSALFTNYGYTF. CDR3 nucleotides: TGTGCCACCAGCAGTTCAGGGTCCGCTCTATTTACTAACTATGGCTACACCTTC.